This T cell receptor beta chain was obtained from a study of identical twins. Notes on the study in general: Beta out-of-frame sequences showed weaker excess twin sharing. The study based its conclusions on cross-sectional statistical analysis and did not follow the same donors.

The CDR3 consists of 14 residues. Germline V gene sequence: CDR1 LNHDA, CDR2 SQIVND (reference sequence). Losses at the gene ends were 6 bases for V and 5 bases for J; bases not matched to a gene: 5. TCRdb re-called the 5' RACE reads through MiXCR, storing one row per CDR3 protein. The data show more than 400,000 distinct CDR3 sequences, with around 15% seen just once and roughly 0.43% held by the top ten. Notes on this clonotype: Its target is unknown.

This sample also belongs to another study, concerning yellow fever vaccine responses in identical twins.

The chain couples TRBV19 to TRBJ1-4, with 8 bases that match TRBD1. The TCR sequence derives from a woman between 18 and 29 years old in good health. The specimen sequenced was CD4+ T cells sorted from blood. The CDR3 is CASSQGALNEKLFF. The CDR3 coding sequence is TGTGCCAGTAGCCAGGGGGCTCTCAATGAAAAACTGTTTTTT.